What follows describes a single T cell receptor (beta chain). Its target is unknown. The PCR was carried out with 60 Vbeta primers and 13 Jbeta primers. Libraries were prepared by immunoSEQ multiplex PCR; TCRdb keeps only in-frame clonotypes and omits some of them. The data hold some 150,000 clones, with over 70% observed a single time. This record belongs to a study of cytomegalovirus exposure and HLA in healthy donors. Study outcomes and limitations: Later on, an analysis showed TCR association rates differing by HLA locus, with DRB1 the most and HLA-C the fewest. High sensitivity and specificity were reportedly achieved when the classifier diagnosed cytomegalovirus status. A few chains tied to CMV proved CMV antigen-specific in vitro.

There are 16 residues in the CDR3. V lost 2 bases, J lost 6 bases, and 8 bases stayed unmatched. Germline V CDR1 and CDR2: SGHDT, YYEEEE. The source material was PBMCs. This clonotype was sampled from a man under 40 in good health and CMV-seronegative. This sequence joins TRBV5-6 and TRBJ2-1; 10 bases fit TRBD2. CDR3 sequence: CASSFSTSGYPNEQFF. The CDR3 DNA reads as TGTGCCAGCAGCTTCTCGACTAGCGGGTATCCCAATGAGCAGTTCTTC. The full variable domain, its missing parts supplied by reference TRBV5-6 and TRBJ2-1, is DAGVTQSPTHLIKTRGQQVTLRCSPKSGHDTVSWYQQALGQGPQFIFQYYEEEERQRGNFPDRFSGHQFPNYSSELNVNALLLGDSALYLCASSFSTSGYPNEQFFGPGTRLTVL.